A single sample is the source of the 10 T cell receptor beta chains below, sequenced in a study of blood T cell repertoires in COVID-19. Using immunoSEQ multiplex PCR, the repertoire was profiled, and TCRdb retains in-frame clones only, with some absent. The table lists approximately 220,000 clones, about nine tenths of them singletons. What was sequenced was peripheral blood. The receptors stem from a man aged 50 or older with acute or convalescent COVID-19.

The chain is built from TRBV29-1 and TRBJ1-1; 9 nucleotides align to TRBD1. The CDR3 totals 14 residues. The germline V gene has CDR1 SQVTM and CDR2 ANQGSEA. The junction had 11 bases not matched to a gene; V was cut back by 4 bases and J by 8 bases. CDR3 nucleotides: TGCAGCGTTGGGCCGGAGGGGACAGGGTTAGAAGCTTTCTTT. It specifies CSVGPEGTGLEAFF.

This clone turned up a few times. The J gene is TRBJ1-5, the V gene TRBV5-6, with D possibly matching TRBD1 (6 bases). CDR3 length equals 15 residues. Germline CDR1 is SGHDT and CDR2 is YYEEEE. V lost 4 bases and J 0 bases, leaving 11 bases between the germline ends. DNA for the CDR3: TGTGCCAGCAGCCGGACAGAGTATAGCAATCAGCCCCAGCATTTT. It specifies CASSRTEYSNQPQHF.

V and J are TRBV27 and TRBJ2-3; unclear D gene. Germline V CDR1 and CDR2: MNHEY, SMNVEV (reference sequence). Trimming removed 5 bases at V and 3 bases at J, with 12 bases between. There are 14 residues in the CDR3. CDR3 sequence: CASSHVSRTDTQYF. CDR3 DNA sequence: TGTGCCAGCAGTCACGTGAGCAGGACAGATACGCAGTATTTT.

This clone was counted once. The rearrangement joins TRBV11-2 to TRBJ1-6; maybe TRBD1 (6 bases). The CDR3 totals 17 residues. V was shortened by 1 base and J by 2 bases, with 12 bases between the two germline ends. Germline V gene data show CDR1 as SGHAT and CDR2 as FQNNGV. The CDR3 DNA reads as TGTGCCAGCAGCTTAGCCTACAGGGCCGCCTATAATTCACCCCTCCACTTT. This sequence encodes CASSLAYRAAYNSPLHF.

DNA of the CDR3: TGTGCCAGTAGTCCGGGGGGGACTGAAGCTTTCTTT. Protein sequence: CASSPGGTEAFF. J is TRBJ1-1 and V is TRBV19; perhaps TRBD1 as D (5 bases). Looked up from germline, CDR1 is LNHDA and CDR2 is SQIVND (reference sequence). The CDR3 has 12 amino acids. Between the trimmed V and J ends, which lost 5 bases and 5 bases, there was a span of 9 bases.

The chain combines TRBV10-3 with TRBJ2-1; perhaps TRBD2 as D (6 bases). Per germline, CDR1 ENHRY and CDR2 SYGVKD. The CDR3 spans 15 residues. Trimming removed 2 bases at V and 0 bases at J, with 8 bases between. CDR3 bases: TGTGCCATCAGTGAGCGGGAGAGCTCCTACAATGAGCAGTTCTTC. Encoded protein: CAISERESSYNEQFF.

Only a few counts were recorded for this clone. The chain links TRBV7-2 to TRBJ1-2; a possible D gene is TRBD1 (6 bases). The germline CDR1 and CDR2 sequences are SGHTA and FQGNSA. Trimming stripped 2 bases from V and 7 bases from J, with 11 bases between. The CDR3 consists of 13 residues. The CDR3: CASSLNEGGGYTF. DNA for the CDR3: TGTGCCAGCAGCTTAAATGAAGGGGGTGGCTACACCTTC.

The chain combines TRBV11-2 with TRBJ2-3; a possible D gene is TRBD2 (6 bases). The V end lost 1 base, the J end lost 0 bases, and 11 bases lay between the germline ends. Germline CDR1 is SGHAT and CDR2 is FQNNGV. The CDR3 length is 16 residues. The CDR3 sequence: CASSLGGAGSTDTQYF. CDR3 bases: TGTGCCAGCAGCTTAGGCGGGGCAGGGAGCACAGATACGCAGTATTTT.

This clone was observed a single time. The chain has TRBV9 and TRBJ2-5; 9 nucleotides align to TRBD2. The CDR3 has 17 amino acids. The trim removed 0 bases at V and 0 bases at J, leaving 6 bases unmatched. Germline CDR1 and CDR2: SGDLS and YYNGEE. The CDR3 loop is CASSVARSGGYQETQYF. In DNA, the CDR3 is TGTGCCAGCAGCGTAGCTAGGAGCGGGGGGTACCAAGAGACCCAGTACTTC.

V is TRBV6-5 and J is TRBJ1-1, with a tentative D call TRBD1 (5 bases). The CDR3 has 14 amino acids. Looked up from germline, CDR1 is MNHEY and CDR2 is SVGAGI. V was shortened by 4 bases and J by 0 bases, with 9 bases between the two germline ends. The CDR3 DNA sequence: TGTGCCAGCAGTTGGACAAAAGTGAACACTGAAGCTTTCTTT. Translation: CASSWTKVNTEAFF.